Sequencing of this T cell receptor (beta chain) was carried out in a study of Ad26.COV2.S vaccination and SARS-CoV-2 variants (dated by TCRdb to the early 2020s). About the study as a whole: Donors in the vaccine arm were drawn from COV1001, a multicentre, randomized, double-blind, placebo-controlled phase I-IIa trial testing Ad26.COV2.S in healthy adults. Dosing of Ad26.COV2.S was intramuscular, at either 5x10^10 or 1x10^11 viral particles, delivered as one shot or as two shots spaced 56 days apart. Sequencing of the TCRbeta repertoire served to evaluate the specificity and breadth of SARS-CoV-2-reactive T cell receptors following Ad26.COV2.S vaccination. The TCR-sequenced set comprised approximately 30 samples: approximately 20 Ad26.COV2.S vaccine recipients, 5 placebo recipients and 8 SARS-CoV-2 convalescent individuals. Trial participants were randomized into five groups of five, in which low-dose or high-dose Ad26.COV2.S was given once or twice, or placebo was given on both occasions. Throughout the experiments and outcome assessment, investigators stayed blinded to trial group allocation.

On this clone: Its antigen remains unidentified. No base qualities exist here, and no much larger clone lies one base off it.

From cysteine to phenylalanine, the CDR3 is 16 amino acids long. Only the CDR3 region is kept as DNA, spanning 48 bases read in frame from base 1. According to the germline V gene, CDR1 reads MGHRA and CDR2 reads YSYEKL. Clipping removes 1 base from V and 4 bases from J, with 8 as the unmatched junction base count. TCRbeta CDR3 regions were sequenced with the immunoSEQ Assay. After extraction, genomic DNA underwent amplification by bias-controlled multiplex PCR, followed by high-throughput sequencing. As for the original processing: To quantify the absolute abundance of every unique TCRbeta CDR3 region, sequences were collapsed and filtered. Usable DNA was measured by amplifying reference genes present in all nucleated cells, and TCRbeta template counts were normalized to that usable DNA to estimate T cell fraction. Repertoire TCRs were annotated as SARS-CoV-2-specific when V gene, CDR3 amino acid sequence and J gene were exactly matched to a known reactive TCR set. The reference SARS-CoV-2 TCR set came from MIRA and was filtered for enrichment in COVID-19-positive ImmuneCODE repertoires, removing public or cross-reactive TCRs. Drawing on the MIRA antigens, annotated TCRs were analysed further at the level of specific ORF or position within ORF. Breadth was defined as the number of annotated unique rearrangements divided by the total number of unique productive rearrangements, and depth was defined as the summed frequency of the annotated unique rearrangements. Two-sided Wilcoxon rank-sum tests were applied when comparing TCR breadth between groups. TCRdb took over this immuneACCESS table, retaining in-frame rearrangements with V and J assigned. Such tables are incomplete; in checked studies, under half of the missing clones stem from an unresolved V gene, and the remainder is unexplained. For V, J and clone size, that table is used; D and trimming come from the DNA. The sample data list about 440,000 clones, and about 90% of these were observed just once. In total, the top ten clones hold approximately 4.3% of the sample.

General findings and caveats noted by the study authors: Comparing responses between vaccine doses or regimens was not something the study was powered to do. The authors noted that the TCR breadth and depth analyses may have underestimated total T cell responses. Ad26.COV2.S recipients had higher spike-specific TCR breadth than placebo recipients (P = 0.0014). After vaccination, spike-specific CD8+ and CD4+ T cell responses were reported to show substantial breadth. Comparable non-spike TCR breadth was observed between vaccine and placebo recipients, consistent with only spike being contained in the vaccine.

Per the publication, the treatment or condition label means: roughly 18 received Ad26.COV2.S at low or high dose, single or two shots; a few received placebo; per-sample allocation not given. Repertoires of vaccine and placebo recipients were sequenced from samples collected on day 63 after the first injection. In Cohort 1b, fewer than 30 adults aged 18-55 years were enrolled at a single site in Boston, USA, between 29 July and 7 August 2020. Ad26.COV2.S was a replication-incompetent adenovirus type 26 vector expressing a prefusion-stabilized SARS-CoV-2 spike protein from the original Wuhan strain.

The specimen was peripheral blood, collected in a trial of Ad26.COV2.S vaccine versus placebo. The TCR sequence derives from a person between 18 and 60 years old who received the Ad26.COV2.S COVID-19 vaccine or a placebo. The rearranged chain carries TRBV4-1 and TRBJ2-7; a stretch of 9 junction bases matches TRBD1. The CDR3 corresponds to CASSQGTGTGIYEQYF. In nucleotides, the sequence is TGCGCCAGCAGCCAAGGAACCGGGACAGGGATATACGAGCAGTACTTC.